The T cell receptor (beta chain) described here comes from a study of identifying expanded T cells in peripheral blood. No infections or other immune events were documented during collection. Regarding this clone: What it recognizes is unknown.

In germline, CDR1 is LNHDA, CDR2 SQIVND (reference sequence). This CDR3 spans 14 amino acids. The V end lost 9 bases, the J end lost 4 bases, and 18 bases lay between the germline ends. The protocol was immunoSEQ multiplex PCR, while the TCRdb copy is restricted to in-frame clones and leaves out a portion. The repertoire includes roughly 78,000 clones, under 90% of them detected once, and over 2.5% sits in the top ten. Study-level results: Clone count variance between approximately two-week samples rose with total template count. Roughly 1.1 clones differed between technical replicates, versus around 15 and 18 over time.

The chain is built from TRBV19 and TRBJ1-1, with D possibly matching TRBD1 (6 bases). The receptor's source is a person aged 18 to 75 in good health. The specimen was blood. For the CDR3, the DNA is TGTGCCAGCTCTTACAGGGAGGAGAGCACTGAAGCTTTCTTT. This gives the protein CASSYREESTEAFF.